This record concerns one T cell receptor beta chain sequence. Its antigen is currently unknown. During the collection period, no donor immune events like infections were recorded. CDR1 is SQVTM, CDR2 ANQGSEA, per germline. CDR3 size: 14 residues. V was clipped by 4 bases and J by 0 bases; unmatched bases: 4. This sample stems from a study of identifying expanded T cells in peripheral blood. General observations from the study: Approximately two-week clone count variance significantly increased as total template count grew. Differentially abundant clones: 0.95 to 1.5 between replicates, just under 17 at around 14 days, 19 to 20 at four.

Sequenced by immunoSEQ multiplex PCR; TCRdb stores in-frame clones only, minus some. The data hold 45,000 to 60,000 clones, with around four fifths observed a single time. This clonotype originated in a person aged 18-70 years in good health. The gene calls are TRBV29-1 and TRBJ2-3, with TRBD2 identical over 7 bases. The sequencing input was blood. In nucleotides, the CDR3 is TGCAGCGTTGCTGCGCGGGAGAGCACAGATACGCAGTATTTT. Residues: CSVAARESTDTQYF.